Listed below are T cell receptor beta chains from one sample, sequenced in a study of naive and memory T cell subsets. TCRdb reanalysed the UMI-ligation and nested PCR reads using MiXCR and keeps one entry per CDR3 protein. The sample lists 130,000 to 150,000 distinct CDR3 sequences, approximately 15% occurring once. What was sequenced was naive CD4+ T cells from blood. Receptors were obtained from a human donor in good health. Each CDR3 is given with its conserved first and last residue. The order of the fields is V gene, D gene, clone size, J gene, CDR3 DNA, CDR3 protein. The D gene is left open where the match is weak. Only part of the rows carry a size: once, few, many, or a class if the clone is expanded.

V gene: TRBV27
D gene: NA
clone size: few
J gene: TRBJ2-2
CDR3 DNA: TGTGCCAGCAGTTTATCTACAGGGTACACCGGGGAGCTGTTTTTT
CDR3 protein: CASSLSTGYTGELFF

V gene: TRBV4-2
D gene: TRBD1
clone size: NA
J gene: TRBJ1-2
CDR3 DNA: TGTGCCAGCAGCCATACTTGGACAGGAACCTATGGCTACACCTTC
CDR3 protein: CASSHTWTGTYGYTF

V gene: TRBV3-1
D gene: NA
clone size: few
J gene: TRBJ2-7
CDR3 DNA: TGTGCCAGCAGCCTCCCCGGGACGGGAGCTTCAGGGAGTAAGAGGTACTTC
CDR3 protein: CASSLPGTGASGSKRYF

V gene: TRBV5-1
D gene: TRBD1
clone size: NA
J gene: TRBJ1-5
CDR3 DNA: TGCGCCAGCAGCTCCGGGACAGGGGCCAATCAGCCCCAGCATTTT
CDR3 protein: CASSSGTGANQPQHF

V gene: TRBV30
D gene: TRBD1
clone size: NA
J gene: TRBJ1-2
CDR3 DNA: TGTGCCTGGAGTTTGCGACAGGGCTACGGCTACACCTTC
CDR3 protein: CAWSLRQGYGYTF

V gene: TRBV19
D gene: TRBD1
clone size: few
J gene: TRBJ1-1
CDR3 DNA: TGTGCCAGTAGTGATCGACAGGGAGTACACACTGAAGCTTTCTTT
CDR3 protein: CASSDRQGVHTEAFF

V gene: TRBV5-1
D gene: TRBD1
clone size: NA
J gene: TRBJ1-1
CDR3 DNA: TGCGCCAGCAGCTTAGGGACAGGAAACACTGAAGCTTTCTTT
CDR3 protein: CASSLGTGNTEAFF

V gene: TRBV20-1
D gene: NA
clone size: NA
J gene: TRBJ1-5
CDR3 DNA: TGCAGTGCTAGAGTTGCAGGGGCTAACAGTCAGCCCCAGCATTTT
CDR3 protein: CSARVAGANSQPQHF

V gene: TRBV7-9
D gene: NA
clone size: NA
J gene: TRBJ1-4
CDR3 DNA: TGTGCCAGCAGCATGACCGGGACGACTAATGAAAAACTGTTTTTT
CDR3 protein: CASSMTGTTNEKLFF

V gene: TRBV28
D gene: NA
clone size: NA
J gene: TRBJ2-5
CDR3 DNA: TGTGCCAGCAGTGAGGGGGTAGAAGAGACCCAGTACTTC
CDR3 protein: CASSEGVEETQYF

V gene: TRBV24-1
D gene: NA
clone size: NA
J gene: TRBJ2-1
CDR3 DNA: TGTGCCACCAGTGAGGGGGCTTACAATGAGCAGTTCTTC
CDR3 protein: CATSEGAYNEQFF

V gene: TRBV4-2
D gene: NA
clone size: few
J gene: TRBJ2-5
CDR3 DNA: TGTGCCAGCAGCCAAGATGGAAGGTATCAAGAGACCCAGTACTTC
CDR3 protein: CASSQDGRYQETQYF

V gene: TRBV29-1
D gene: NA
clone size: many
J gene: TRBJ2-3
CDR3 DNA: TGCAGCGTTGAAGACGTGGATACGCAGTATTTT
CDR3 protein: CSVEDVDTQYF

V gene: TRBV7-2
D gene: TRBD1
clone size: few
J gene: TRBJ2-7
CDR3 DNA: TGTGCCAGCAGCTTCGCGTCAGGACAGGGGGCCTACGAGCAGTACTTC
CDR3 protein: CASSFASGQGAYEQYF

V gene: TRBV28
D gene: TRBD1
clone size: few
J gene: TRBJ1-2
CDR3 DNA: TGTGCCAGCAGCCGACCCCGCCTAAAGACAGGGGAGGGCTATGGCTACACCTTC
CDR3 protein: CASSRPRLKTGEGYGYTF

V gene: TRBV6-1
D gene: NA
clone size: NA
J gene: TRBJ2-7
CDR3 DNA: TGTGCCAGCAGTGAAGTAACGAGGGAGCAGTACTTC
CDR3 protein: CASSEVTREQYF

V gene: TRBV14
D gene: NA
clone size: few
J gene: TRBJ2-2
CDR3 DNA: TGTGCCAGCAGCCAAGACAACACCGGGGAGCTGTTTTTT
CDR3 protein: CASSQDNTGELFF

V gene: TRBV7-2
D gene: NA
clone size: NA
J gene: TRBJ2-5
CDR3 DNA: TGTGCCAGCAGCTTAGTGTCGGGTCCCGAGACCCAGTACTTC
CDR3 protein: CASSLVSGPETQYF

V gene: TRBV10-3
D gene: NA
clone size: NA
J gene: TRBJ1-5
CDR3 DNA: TGTGCCTCAGAATCGGGAAAAGTCGGTAATCAGCCCCAGCATTTT
CDR3 protein: CASESGKVGNQPQHF

V gene: TRBV11-3
D gene: TRBD1
clone size: few
J gene: TRBJ2-3
CDR3 DNA: TGTGCCAGCAGCTTAGATGGGACAGGGTCAGATACGCAGTATTTT
CDR3 protein: CASSLDGTGSDTQYF

V gene: TRBV7-3
D gene: NA
clone size: few
J gene: TRBJ1-1
CDR3 DNA: TGTGCCAGCACCCGGGGACCCAATACTGAAGCTTTCTTT
CDR3 protein: CASTRGPNTEAFF

V gene: TRBV29-1
D gene: NA
clone size: many
J gene: TRBJ2-1
CDR3 DNA: TGCAGCGTACTAAGGGGCAATGAGCAGTTCTTC
CDR3 protein: CSVLRGNEQFF

V gene: TRBV20-1
D gene: TRBD2
clone size: few
J gene: TRBJ2-1
CDR3 DNA: TGCAGTGCTTACTCCTATCTAGCGGGAGGGTACAATGAGCAGTTCTTC
CDR3 protein: CSAYSYLAGGYNEQFF

V gene: TRBV5-1
D gene: TRBD2
clone size: NA
J gene: TRBJ2-3
CDR3 DNA: TGCGCCAGCATGGGGCTAGCGGGATTATCAGATACGCAGTATTTT
CDR3 protein: CASMGLAGLSDTQYF

V gene: TRBV28
D gene: NA
clone size: few
J gene: TRBJ2-5
CDR3 DNA: TGTGCCAGCAGAACCGGGAGAGGAGAGACCCAGTACTTC
CDR3 protein: CASRTGRGETQYF

V gene: TRBV7-3
D gene: NA
clone size: NA
J gene: TRBJ2-5
CDR3 DNA: TGTGCCCCAGCTTGTGCAGAGACCCAGTACTTC
CDR3 protein: CAPACAETQYF

V gene: TRBV6-2/TRBV6-3
D gene: NA
clone size: NA
J gene: TRBJ2-7
CDR3 DNA: TGTGCCAGCAGATCCCGGGTATACGAGCAGTACTTC
CDR3 protein: CASRSRVYEQYF

V gene: TRBV5-1
D gene: TRBD2
clone size: few
J gene: TRBJ2-7
CDR3 DNA: TGCGCCAGCAGCTTCTCTAGCGGTGATTTCTACGAGCAGTACTTC
CDR3 protein: CASSFSSGDFYEQYF

V gene: TRBV2
D gene: NA
clone size: few
J gene: TRBJ1-5
CDR3 DNA: TGTGCCAGCAGTCAAAGACCAGGACAGCCCCAGCATTTT
CDR3 protein: CASSQRPGQPQHF

V gene: TRBV12-3/TRBV12-4
D gene: NA
clone size: few
J gene: TRBJ1-2
CDR3 DNA: TGTGCCAGCAGTCTCACCTACGGTTATGGCTACACCTTC
CDR3 protein: CASSLTYGYGYTF

V gene: TRBV7-2
D gene: NA
clone size: NA
J gene: TRBJ2-1
CDR3 DNA: TGTGCCAGCAGCTTGGTCTCAACGGGCCCTTACAATGAGCAGTTCTTC
CDR3 protein: CASSLVSTGPYNEQFF

V gene: TRBV6-2/TRBV6-3
D gene: NA
clone size: many
J gene: TRBJ2-1
CDR3 DNA: TGTGCCAGCAGTTTCACACACTACAATGAGCAGTTCTTC
CDR3 protein: CASSFTHYNEQFF

V gene: TRBV11-2
D gene: NA
clone size: many
J gene: TRBJ2-3
CDR3 DNA: TGTGCCAGCAGGGATACGCAGTATTTT
CDR3 protein: CASRDTQYF

V gene: TRBV7-2
D gene: NA
clone size: NA
J gene: TRBJ2-1
CDR3 DNA: TGTGCCAGCAGCTTAGGGATAAACAATGAGCAGTTCTTC
CDR3 protein: CASSLGINNEQFF

V gene: TRBV28
D gene: NA
clone size: few
J gene: TRBJ1-1
CDR3 DNA: TGTGCCAGCAGTCCTCCTCCGAACACTGAAGCTTTCTTT
CDR3 protein: CASSPPPNTEAFF

V gene: TRBV7-2
D gene: NA
clone size: many
J gene: TRBJ2-2
CDR3 DNA: TGTGCCAGCAGCCCTTACACCGGGGAGCTGTTTTTT
CDR3 protein: CASSPYTGELFF

V gene: TRBV28
D gene: TRBD2
clone size: few
J gene: TRBJ2-6
CDR3 DNA: TGTGCCAGCAGTTCATTACTAGCGGGAGGGCCTGGGGCCAACGTCCTGACTTTC
CDR3 protein: CASSSLLAGGPGANVLTF

V gene: TRBV25-1
D gene: NA
clone size: NA
J gene: TRBJ2-6
CDR3 DNA: TGTGCCAGCAGTGACCCCGGGGCCAACGTCCTGACTTTC
CDR3 protein: CASSDPGANVLTF

V gene: TRBV20-1
D gene: TRBD2
clone size: NA
J gene: TRBJ2-3
CDR3 DNA: TGCAGTGCCCCGCGGGCTAGCGGGGAAGATACGCAGTATTTT
CDR3 protein: CSAPRASGEDTQYF

V gene: TRBV6-5
D gene: NA
clone size: NA
J gene: TRBJ2-2
CDR3 DNA: TGTGCCAGCAGTTCCCCCTTCAGGGGGGAGCTGTTTTTT
CDR3 protein: CASSSPFRGELFF